The sequence of this TCR beta chain was determined in a study of CD8+ T cells in alopecia areata. Germline V gives CDR1 MNHNS, CDR2 SASEGT. V lost 6 bases, J lost 7 bases, and 1 base stayed unmatched. This CDR3 has 11 residues. As concerns this clone: Its antigen is unidentified.

Whole-study results and caveats: In blood and scalp, many expanded lesional clones persisted during tofacitinib. Greater clonality was observed in lesional scalp samples, especially alopecia totalis/universalis, versus normal scalp. Mice showed TCR sharing more clearly than patients did, possibly owing to HLA. Scalp clonality dropped significantly under tofacitinib, as did expanded CD8+ top-100 clones.

Treatment defined: oral pan-JAK inhibitor, 5-10 mg twice daily. Sequencing templates came from extracted RNA that was reverse transcribed into cDNA. Clones were sequenced by immunoSEQ multiplex PCR, and TCRdb holds only the in-frame ones, with some missing. The sample contains 100,000 or so clones, 55% to 75% of which appear only once. This receptor was identified in a human donor with alopecia areata. The sequenced sample was CD8+ T cells sorted from blood, obtained between weeks 55 and 65, from a patient treated with tofacitinib. The genes are TRBV6-1 and TRBJ1-1; 8 positions match TRBD1. CDR3 residues: CASRTGVEAFF. CDR3 bases: TGTGCCAGCAGGACAGGGGTTGAAGCTTTCTTT.